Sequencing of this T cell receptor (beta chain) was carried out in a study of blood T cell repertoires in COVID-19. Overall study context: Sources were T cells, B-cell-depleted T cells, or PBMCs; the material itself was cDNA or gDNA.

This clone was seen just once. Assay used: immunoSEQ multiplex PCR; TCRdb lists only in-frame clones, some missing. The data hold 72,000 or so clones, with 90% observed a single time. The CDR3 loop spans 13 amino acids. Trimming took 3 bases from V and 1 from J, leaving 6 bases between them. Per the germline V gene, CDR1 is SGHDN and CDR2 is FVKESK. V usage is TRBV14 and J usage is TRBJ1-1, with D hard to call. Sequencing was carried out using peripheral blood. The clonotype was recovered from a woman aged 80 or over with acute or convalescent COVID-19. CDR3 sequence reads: CASSQATNTEAFF. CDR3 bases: TGTGCCAGCAGCCAGGCCACGAACACTGAAGCTTTCTTT.